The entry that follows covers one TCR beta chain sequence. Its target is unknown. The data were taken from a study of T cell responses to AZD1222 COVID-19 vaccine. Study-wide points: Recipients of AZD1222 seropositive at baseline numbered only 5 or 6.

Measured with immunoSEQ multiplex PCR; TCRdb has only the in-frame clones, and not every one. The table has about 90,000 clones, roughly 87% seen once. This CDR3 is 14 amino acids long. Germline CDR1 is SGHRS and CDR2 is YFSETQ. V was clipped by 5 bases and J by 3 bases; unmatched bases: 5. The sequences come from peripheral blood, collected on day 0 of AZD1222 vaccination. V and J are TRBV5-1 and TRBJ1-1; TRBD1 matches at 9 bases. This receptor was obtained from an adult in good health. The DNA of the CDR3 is TGCGCCAGCAGTGGGGACAGGGCGGACACTGAAGCTTTCTTT. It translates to CASSGDRADTEAFF.